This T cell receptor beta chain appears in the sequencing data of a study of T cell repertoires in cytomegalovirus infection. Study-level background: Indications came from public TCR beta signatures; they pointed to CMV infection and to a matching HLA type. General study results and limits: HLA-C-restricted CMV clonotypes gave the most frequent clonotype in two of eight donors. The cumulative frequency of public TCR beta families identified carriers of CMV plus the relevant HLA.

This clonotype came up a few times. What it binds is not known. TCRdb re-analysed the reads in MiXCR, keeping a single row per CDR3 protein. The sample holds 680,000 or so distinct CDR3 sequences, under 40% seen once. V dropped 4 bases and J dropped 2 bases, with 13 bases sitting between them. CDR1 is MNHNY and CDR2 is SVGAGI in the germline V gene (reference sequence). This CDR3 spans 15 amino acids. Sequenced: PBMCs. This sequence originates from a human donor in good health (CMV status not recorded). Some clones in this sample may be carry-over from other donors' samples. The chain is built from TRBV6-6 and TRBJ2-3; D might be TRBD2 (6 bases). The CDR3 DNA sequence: TGTGCCAGCAGTTCACCGGGACTTTCCACAGATACGCAGTATTTT. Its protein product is CASSSPGLSTDTQYF.